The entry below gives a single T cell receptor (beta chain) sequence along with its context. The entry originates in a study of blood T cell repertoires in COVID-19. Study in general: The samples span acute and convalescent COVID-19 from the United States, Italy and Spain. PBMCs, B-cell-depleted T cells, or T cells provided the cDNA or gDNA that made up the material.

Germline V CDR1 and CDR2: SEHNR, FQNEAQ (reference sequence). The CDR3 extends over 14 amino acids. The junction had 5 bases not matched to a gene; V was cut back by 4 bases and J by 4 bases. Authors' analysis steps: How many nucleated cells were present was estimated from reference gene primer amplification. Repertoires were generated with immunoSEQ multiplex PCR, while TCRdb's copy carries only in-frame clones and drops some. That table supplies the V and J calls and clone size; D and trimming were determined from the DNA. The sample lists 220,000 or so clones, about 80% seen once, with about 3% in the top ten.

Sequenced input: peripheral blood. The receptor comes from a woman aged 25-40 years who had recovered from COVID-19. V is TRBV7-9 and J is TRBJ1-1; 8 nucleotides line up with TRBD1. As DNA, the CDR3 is TGTGCCAGCAGCTCGCAGGGGGCAGTCACTGAAGCTTTCTTT. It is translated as CASSSQGAVTEAFF.